This is a list of T cell receptor beta chains from one sample in a study of identical twins. A single record per CDR3 protein comes from TCRdb applying MiXCR to the 5' RACE reads. In the table there are 750,000 to 950,000 distinct CDR3 sequences, 10% to 15% of which are singletons. The data also belong to a second study, concerning yellow fever vaccine responses in identical twins.

Material: PBMCs. All receptors derive from a woman between 18 and 29 years old in good health. The CDR3 runs from the conserved cysteine through the conserved F or W. Fields, in order: V gene, clone size, J gene, D gene, CDR3 protein, CDR3 DNA. The D gene is left open where the match is weak. Some rows mark clone size as missing; the rest say once, few, many or name a class of expanded clone.

v_gene: TRBV20-1; abundance: .; j_gene: TRBJ2-7; d_gene: .; CDR3aa: CSATNWDFSYEQYF; CDR3nt: TGCAGTGCAACTAATTGGGACTTCTCCTACGAGCAGTACTTC
v_gene: TRBV28; abundance: .; j_gene: TRBJ1-1; d_gene: .; CDR3aa: CASRQGRGTEAFF; CDR3nt: TGTGCCAGCAGACAGGGAAGGGGAACTGAAGCTTTCTTT
v_gene: TRBV5-8; abundance: few; j_gene: TRBJ1-4; d_gene: .; CDR3aa: CASSPGEGRNEKLFF; CDR3nt: TGTGCCAGCAGCCCCGGGGAGGGTCGGAATGAAAAACTGTTTTTT
v_gene: TRBV5-4; abundance: .; j_gene: TRBJ1-1; d_gene: .; CDR3aa: CASSTGGGRVANTEAFF; CDR3nt: TGTGCCAGCAGCACGGGGGGGGGTCGGGTTGCGAACACTGAAGCTTTCTTT
v_gene: TRBV3-1; abundance: many; j_gene: TRBJ1-1; d_gene: .; CDR3aa: CASSRSDRNTEAFF; CDR3nt: TGTGCCAGCAGCCGCTCTGACAGGAACACTGAAGCTTTCTTT
v_gene: TRBV3-1; abundance: .; j_gene: TRBJ2-5; d_gene: .; CDR3aa: CASSQARVRETQYF; CDR3nt: TGTGCCAGCAGCCAAGCCCGGGTAAGGGAGACCCAGTACTTC
v_gene: TRBV20-1; abundance: .; j_gene: TRBJ2-3; d_gene: .; CDR3aa: CSARRGGRTDTQYF; CDR3nt: TGCAGTGCTAGAAGGGGGGGGCGCACAGATACGCAGTATTTT
v_gene: TRBV5-1; abundance: .; j_gene: TRBJ2-1; d_gene: TRBD2; CDR3aa: CASSRREEGDNEQFF; CDR3nt: TGCGCCAGCAGCAGACGGGAGGAGGGAGACAATGAGCAGTTCTTC
v_gene: TRBV12-3/TRBV12-4; abundance: .; j_gene: TRBJ1-2; d_gene: TRBD1; CDR3aa: CAVTGGDHYGYTF; CDR3nt: TGTGCCGTAACAGGGGGCGATCACTATGGCTACACCTTC
v_gene: TRBV29-1; abundance: few; j_gene: TRBJ2-7; d_gene: TRBD1; CDR3aa: CSVKRTGGHEQYF; CDR3nt: TGCAGCGTTAAAAGGACAGGGGGTCACGAGCAGTACTTC
v_gene: TRBV9; abundance: few; j_gene: TRBJ2-5; d_gene: TRBD2; CDR3aa: CASSVGGLAGLKTQYF; CDR3nt: TGTGCCAGCAGCGTAGGGGGACTAGCGGGGTTAAAGACCCAGTACTTC
v_gene: TRBV27; abundance: many; j_gene: TRBJ1-4; d_gene: .; CDR3aa: CASRQGFNEKLFF; CDR3nt: TGTGCCAGCAGGCAGGGTTTTAATGAAAAACTGTTTTTT
v_gene: TRBV2; abundance: few; j_gene: TRBJ2-5; d_gene: .; CDR3aa: CASKGRVQETQYF; CDR3nt: TGTGCCAGCAAGGGCAGGGTACAAGAGACCCAGTACTTC
v_gene: TRBV5-6; abundance: many; j_gene: TRBJ2-5; d_gene: .; CDR3aa: CASSLSWEPQETQYF; CDR3nt: TGTGCCAGCAGCTTGAGTTGGGAACCCCAAGAGACCCAGTACTTC
v_gene: TRBV27; abundance: many; j_gene: TRBJ2-5; d_gene: .; CDR3aa: CASSLSRGQETQYF; CDR3nt: TGTGCCAGCAGTTTATCGCGGGGTCAAGAGACCCAGTACTTC
v_gene: TRBV7-6; abundance: .; j_gene: TRBJ1-1; d_gene: .; CDR3aa: CASSLTETLPPEAFF; CDR3nt: TGTGCCAGCAGCTTAACAGAGACATTACCCCCTGAAGCTTTCTTT
v_gene: TRBV27; abundance: .; j_gene: TRBJ2-3; d_gene: TRBD2; CDR3aa: CASRQRLAGVPDTQYF; CDR3nt: TGTGCCAGCAGACAAAGACTAGCGGGAGTCCCAGATACGCAGTATTTT
v_gene: TRBV6-2/TRBV6-3; abundance: .; j_gene: TRBJ2-1; d_gene: TRBD1; CDR3aa: CASRSDRGHDEQFF; CDR3nt: TGTGCCAGCAGATCAGACAGGGGTCACGATGAGCAGTTCTTC
v_gene: TRBV3-1; abundance: .; j_gene: TRBJ2-2; d_gene: .; CDR3aa: CASSQDLGSGELFF; CDR3nt: TGTGCCAGCAGCCAAGATTTGGGCTCCGGGGAGCTGTTTTTT
v_gene: TRBV5-4; abundance: few; j_gene: TRBJ1-1; d_gene: .; CDR3aa: CASSLVTGANTEAFF; CDR3nt: TGTGCCAGCAGCTTGGTAACGGGCGCGAACACTGAAGCTTTCTTT
v_gene: TRBV5-1; abundance: .; j_gene: TRBJ2-1; d_gene: TRBD1; CDR3aa: CASTPTTGRDNEQFF; CDR3nt: TGCGCCAGCACCCCAACGACAGGGAGAGACAATGAGCAGTTCTTC
v_gene: TRBV4-1; abundance: .; j_gene: TRBJ2-1; d_gene: TRBD2; CDR3aa: CASSQDSLGGVYYNEQFF; CDR3nt: TGCGCCAGCAGCCAAGACTCCCTGGGGGGGGTCTACTACAATGAGCAGTTCTTC
v_gene: TRBV11-2; abundance: .; j_gene: TRBJ2-7; d_gene: TRBD2; CDR3aa: CASSPRGLAGYEQYF; CDR3nt: TGTGCCAGCAGCCCCCGGGGACTAGCGGGCTACGAGCAGTACTTC
v_gene: TRBV20-1; abundance: .; j_gene: TRBJ2-1; d_gene: TRBD2; CDR3aa: CRGEGGQGLARYNEQFF; CDR3nt: TGCAGGGGGGAGGGGGGCCAGGGACTAGCGCGGTACAATGAGCAGTTCTTC
v_gene: TRBV2; abundance: few; j_gene: TRBJ1-2; d_gene: .; CDR3aa: CASSVSYGYTF; CDR3nt: TGTGCCAGCAGTGTGAGCTATGGCTACACCTTC
v_gene: TRBV11-2; abundance: .; j_gene: TRBJ1-1; d_gene: TRBD1; CDR3aa: CASSKRQGGGGLMNTEAFF; CDR3nt: TGTGCCAGCAGCAAACGTCAGGGAGGGGGCGGCCTCATGAACACTGAAGCTTTCTTT
v_gene: TRBV7-2; abundance: few; j_gene: TRBJ2-3; d_gene: TRBD2; CDR3aa: CASSRTSGIADTQYF; CDR3nt: TGTGCCAGCAGCCGGACTAGCGGTATCGCAGATACGCAGTATTTT
v_gene: TRBV11-2; abundance: .; j_gene: TRBJ1-1; d_gene: .; CDR3aa: CASSSSLAGTEAFF; CDR3nt: TGTGCCAGCAGCTCGAGCCTAGCTGGCACTGAAGCTTTCTTT
v_gene: TRBV2; abundance: .; j_gene: TRBJ1-5; d_gene: .; CDR3aa: CASISSRPLGVANQPQHF; CDR3nt: TGTGCCAGCATCTCCTCACGGCCGCTGGGGGTGGCCAATCAGCCCCAGCATTTT
v_gene: TRBV29-1; abundance: many; j_gene: TRBJ2-1; d_gene: .; CDR3aa: CSVEGGDLKGNEQFF; CDR3nt: TGCAGCGTTGAAGGGGGGGACCTGAAGGGCAATGAGCAGTTCTTC
v_gene: TRBV12-3/TRBV12-4; abundance: few; j_gene: TRBJ2-7; d_gene: .; CDR3aa: CASSLRGVSSYEQYF; CDR3nt: TGTGCCAGCAGTTTAAGGGGCGTAAGCTCCTACGAGCAGTACTTC
v_gene: TRBV9; abundance: .; j_gene: TRBJ1-4; d_gene: .; CDR3aa: CASSNGVREKLFF; CDR3nt: TGTGCCAGCTCAAACGGGGTGCGGGAAAAACTGTTTTTT
v_gene: TRBV5-1; abundance: .; j_gene: TRBJ2-6; d_gene: TRBD1; CDR3aa: CASSARTGLPSGANVLTF; CDR3nt: TGCGCCAGCAGCGCTCGGACAGGGCTACCCTCTGGGGCCAACGTCCTGACTTTC
v_gene: TRBV24-1; abundance: few; j_gene: TRBJ2-5; d_gene: .; CDR3aa: CATSDFGQEETQYF; CDR3nt: TGTGCCACCAGTGATTTCGGGCAGGAAGAGACCCAGTACTTC
v_gene: TRBV20-1; abundance: many; j_gene: TRBJ2-4; d_gene: .; CDR3aa: CSAREGGLAKNIQYF; CDR3nt: TGCAGTGCTAGAGAGGGGGGCCTAGCCAAAAACATTCAGTACTTC
v_gene: TRBV6-5; abundance: .; j_gene: TRBJ2-2; d_gene: .; CDR3aa: CASSWSPVNTGELFF; CDR3nt: TGTGCCAGCAGTTGGAGTCCTGTCAACACCGGGGAGCTGTTTTTT
v_gene: TRBV4-1; abundance: .; j_gene: TRBJ2-7; d_gene: .; CDR3aa: CASSQGRAGTYEQYF; CDR3nt: TGCGCCAGCAGCCAAGGTCGGGCAGGGACCTACGAGCAGTACTTC
v_gene: TRBV9; abundance: .; j_gene: TRBJ2-1; d_gene: .; CDR3aa: CASSVGAGSIRVLGYNEQFF; CDR3nt: TGTGCCAGCAGCGTAGGGGCGGGGAGCATCCGTGTACTTGGGTACAATGAGCAGTTCTTC